This TCR beta chain emerged from a study of CD8 T cells in Susac syndrome (dated by TCRdb to the late 2010s). Broadly, across the study: Whether CD8+ T cell activation and differentiation in Susac syndrome was antigen driven was tested using repertoire sequencing. Beyond this particular receptor, the publication reports: The number of individuals in the TCR sequencing and HLA analysis was recognized as being relatively small.

RNA was extracted with the RNeasy kit and roughly 0.45 to 1 ug was reverse transcribed using random hexamers. The immunoSEQ multiplex PCR assay, covering 54 Vbeta and 13 Jbeta segments, was used to amplify TCR beta CDR3 regions. Bias from PCR amplification was corrected by using a synthetic template baseline for primer optimization and for computational correction. As for the original processing: Reads were assigned to V, D and J genes according to IMGT and analyzed in immunoSEQ Analyzer, with only productive sequences retained. To calculate clonality, Shannon entropy was normalized by log2 of the number of productive unique sequences and then subtracted from one. For each patient and control, public and private clones were evaluated within the 100 most prevalent clones. Clones were defined as Susac-specific if absent from the healthy and MS cohorts, from approximately 1,100 published viral clones and from other ImmuneACCESS disease sequences. The public sequencing data were trimmed at Q25 with fastp and processed into clonotypes with MiXCR by TCRdb, which kept only in-frame beta chains. Each entry is one CDR3 protein sequence, shown with its most common DNA and genes. The V and J calls follow TCRdb's processing rather than the paper's. This sample gives roughly 190,000 distinct CDR3 sequences in total; about 93% of them show up just once. Jointly, the top ten make up 0.1% of the sample.

With respect to this clonotype: Which antigen it targets is not known. No qualities accompany the bases; no much larger clone lies one base away.

Peripheral blood CD8+ and CD4+ T cells from healthy donors, Susac syndrome patients and multiple sclerosis patients were profiled by high-throughput TCR beta sequencing. Healthy donors were age- and sex-matched controls. Bulk CD8+ and CD4+ T cells were purified by magnetic negative isolation, while CD8+ TEMRA cells were enriched using FACS. Blood was drawn into EDTA tubes, processed within 24 hours, and PBMCs were isolated by density gradient centrifugation. PBMCs intended for TCR sequencing were frozen in liquid nitrogen and were later thawed in a 37 degrees C water bath. The sorted or isolated CD4+, CD8+ and CD8+ TEMRA cells had a purity of 90% or higher. The CDR3 holds 14 amino acids from the cysteine to the phenylalanine. Just CDR3 DNA is preserved here, 42 bases in frame from base 1. V is shortened by 6 bases, J by 6 bases, and the region joining them spans 17 bases. From the germline V gene (reference sequence), CDR1 is DFQATT and CDR2 is SNEGSKA.

This receptor was identified in a human donor in good health. The receptor chain draws on TRBV20-1 and TRBJ2-2; the D segment cannot be called with confidence. The sequencing input was CD4+ T cells from PBMCs. Here is the DNA: TGCAGTGCCGTCCGATCTAATAACCCCGGGGAGCTGTTTTTT. It encodes CSAVRSNNPGELFF.